The next 30 T cell receptor beta chains were all read from a single sample in a study of cytomegalovirus exposure and HLA in healthy donors. Primers: 60 Vbeta forward and 13 Jbeta reverse. Profiled with immunoSEQ multiplex PCR; TCRdb holds only in-frame clones, not every one. This sample carries 150,000 to 200,000 clones, approximately 81% of them seen once, and the ten largest clones take around 2.2%. The specimen was PBMCs. The receptors derive from a woman in her twenties or thirties in good health and CMV-seronegative.

The rearrangement links TRBV7-9 to TRBJ1-1, with TRBD1 identical over 7 bases. This CDR3 is built from 11 residues. In germline, CDR1 is SEHNR, CDR2 FQNEAQ (reference sequence). The J segment lost 11 bases and the V segment lost 5 bases, leaving 5 bases of the junction unmatched. CDR3 sequence: CASSQDREAFF. CDR3 DNA sequence: TGTGCCAGCAGCCAAGACAGGGAGGCTTTCTTT. The variable domain in full, with the rest retrieved from reference TRBV7-9 and TRBJ1-1, is DTGVSQNPRHKITKRGQNVTFRCDPISEHNRLYWYRQTLGQGPEFLTYFQNEAQLEKSRLLSDRFSAERPKGSFSTLEIQRTEQGDSAMYLCASSQDREAFFGQGTRLTVV.

The V gene is TRBV23-1, the J gene TRBJ2-7; 11 bases are shared with TRBD1. TRBV23-1 is given ORF status, its function remaining uncertain. The CDR3 covers 16 residues. The V segment lost 6 bases and the J segment 3 bases; nucleotides outside the gene matches: 10. This CDR3 reads CASSPLGGQGVYEQYF. The CDR3 nucleotides read TGCGCCAGCAGCCCCTTGGGGGGACAGGGGGTCTACGAGCAGTACTTC.

V and J are TRBV27 and TRBJ2-1, with D hard to call. The CDR3 length is 17 residues. Per the germline V gene, CDR1 is MNHEY and CDR2 is SMNVEV (reference sequence). V gave up 5 bases and J gave up 7 bases, with 24 bases separating them. The CDR3 sequence is CASSPAWSVALLNEQFF. The CDR3 nucleotides are TGTGCCAGCAGTCCTGCATGGTCCGTAGCTTTGTTGAATGAGCAGTTCTTC.

The chain combines TRBV11-3 with TRBJ1-5; 9 bases align to TRBD1. Germline V gene sequence: CDR1 SGHNT, CDR2 YENEEA. V shed 1 base, J shed 2 bases, and the junction held 9 bases outside the gene matches. This CDR3 has 18 residues. CDR3 DNA: TGTGCCAGCAGCTTAGGGACAGGGGACAAAGGTTGCAATCAGCCCCAGCATTTT. Translated: CASSLGTGDKGCNQPQHF. Using reference TRBV11-3 and TRBJ1-5 for the parts outside the CDR3, the full variable domain is EAGVVQSPRYKIIEKKQPVAFWCNPISGHNTLYWYLQNLGQGPELLIRYENEEAVDDSQLPKDRFSAERLKGVDSTLKIQPAELGDSAVYLCASSLGTGDKGCNQPQHFGDGTRLSIL.

This chain links TRBV11-1 with TRBJ2-1; 10 bases are shared with TRBD2. J lost 2 bases, V lost 5 bases, and 3 bases had no gene match. The germline gives CDR1 SGHAT, CDR2 FQDESV (reference sequence). The CDR3 has 15 residues. The CDR3 DNA follows: TGTGCCAGCAGCCCGACTAGCGGGCCCTACAATGAGCAGTTCTTC. Amino acids: CASSPTSGPYNEQFF.

The gene calls are TRBV7-2 and TRBJ2-5; D is undetermined. The CDR3 loop spans 13 amino acids. Germline V gene lookup returns CDR1 SGHTA and CDR2 FQGNSA. V was pared by 6 bases and J by 1 base, with 9 bases between. CDR3 DNA sequence: TGTGCCAGCAGTCCACCCGGCCAAGAGACCCAGTACTTC. This codes for CASSPPGQETQYF. Full variable domain (missing parts from reference TRBV7-2 and TRBJ2-5): GAGVSQSPSNKVTEKGKDVELRCDPISGHTALYWYRQSLGQGLEFLIYFQGNSAPDKSGLPSDRFSAERTGGSVSTLTIQRTQQEDSAVYLCASSPPGQETQYFGPGTRLLVL.

The chain employs TRBV13 and TRBJ2-1; TRBD2 matches 11 bases. There are 19 residues in the CDR3. CDR1 PRHDT and CDR2 FYEKMQ come from the germline V gene (reference sequence). The junction had 12 bases not matched to a gene; V was cut back by 5 bases and J by 0 bases. As DNA, the CDR3 is TGTGCCAGCAGCCCGACACTAGCGGGAGACTCTAGCTCCTACAATGAGCAGTTCTTC. Its protein product is CASSPTLAGDSSSYNEQFF.

This chain uses TRBV11-3 with TRBJ2-3; D is possibly TRBD1 (6 bases). The CDR3 spans 16 residues. V lost 2 bases to trimming and J lost 0 bases, with 12 bases between them. Germline assignment: CDR1 SGHNT and CDR2 YENEEA. In nucleotides, the CDR3 is TGTGCCAGCAGCTTACGGGACAACCCTAGCACAGATACGCAGTATTTT. Its protein is CASSLRDNPSTDTQYF.

This clone showed up just a few times. For the CDR3, the DNA is TGTGCCAGCAGTGAAGGAACAGGGGGCTGGTTCGAAAAACTGTTTTTT. Translated: CASSEGTGGWFEKLFF. This sequence joins TRBV2 and TRBJ1-4; 9 nucleotides agree with TRBD1. From germline, CDR1 is SNHLY and CDR2 FYNNEI. This CDR3 has 16 amino acids. V trimming: 1 base; J trimming: 8 bases; junction bases outside the gene matches: 8.

The genes are TRBV5-1 and TRBJ1-1; D is possibly TRBD1 (6 bases). The CDR3 runs 15 residues. The germline V gene encodes CDR1 SGHRS and CDR2 YFSETQ. V was trimmed by 4 bases and J by 4 bases, leaving 17 bases between them. The chain's CDR3 is CASSPGTGQGTEAFF. Written as DNA, the CDR3 is TGCGCCAGCAGCCCTGGCACAGGGCAGGGCACTGAAGCTTTCTTT.

The chain links TRBV28 to TRBJ1-1, with 8 bases matching TRBD1. The CDR3 consists of 13 residues. The J segment lost 3 bases and the V segment lost 5 bases, leaving 2 bases of the junction unmatched. Germline CDR1 and CDR2: MDHEN and SYDVKM. The CDR3 DNA reads as TGTGCCAGCAGTCAACAGGGGGACACTGAAGCTTTCTTT. Protein sequence: CASSQQGDTEAFF.

This chain uses TRBV5-4 with TRBJ2-6; 7 bases match TRBD1. V dropped 3 bases and J dropped 1; count of bases not matched to a gene: 1. This CDR3 has 15 residues. In germline, CDR1 is SGHNT, CDR2 YYREEE (reference sequence). The CDR3 DNA reads TGTGCCAGCAGCTCGGGACAGTCTGGGGCCAACGTCCTGACTTTC. As protein: CASSSGQSGANVLTF. Combining the CDR3 with reference TRBV5-4 and TRBJ2-6 gives the whole variable domain ETGVTQSPTHLIKTRGQQVTLRCSSQSGHNTVSWYQQALGQGPQFIFQYYREEENGRGNFPPRFSGLQFPNYSSELNVNALELDDSALYLCASSSGQSGANVLTFGAGSRLTVL.

The V call is TRBV7-7, the J call TRBJ2-1; the D gene is possibly TRBD1 (5 bases). The CDR3 has 14 residues. V was cut by 5 bases and J by 8 bases, with 16 bases left in between. Looked up from germline, CDR1 is SSHAT and CDR2 is FNYEAQ (reference sequence). The CDR3 bases are TGTGCCAGCAGCCCGAGTAGGGGCAGTTATGAGCAGTTCTTC. Residues: CASSPSRGSYEQFF.

This chain uses TRBV5-3 with TRBJ1-2, with TRBD1 identical over 7 bases. TRBV5-3 falls under the ORF class, with uncertain function. After removal of 4 bases from V and 8 bases from J, the junction contained 8 bases not matched to a gene. The CDR3 spans 13 residues. The CDR3 sequence: CARSLRDSPGYTF. The CDR3 coding sequence is TGTGCCAGAAGCCTCCGGGACAGTCCAGGCTACACCTTC.

The rearrangement uses TRBV4-1 and TRBJ2-5, with D possibly TRBD2 on 5 matching bases. This CDR3 spans 16 amino acids. V was clipped by 1 base and J by 0 bases, with 12 bases between them. Germline CDR1 is MGHRA and CDR2 is YSYEKL. The CDR3 nucleotides read TGCGCCAGCAGCCAAGGGCCGCCGGGGTACCAAGAGACCCAGTACTTC. Its protein product is CASSQGPPGYQETQYF.

This chain joins TRBV29-1 and TRBJ2-7, with 14 bases identical to TRBD2. The length of the CDR3 is 13 residues. Germline V lookup: CDR1 SQVTM, CDR2 ANQGSEA. J was trimmed by 9 bases and V by 7 bases; bases with no gene match: 8. CDR3 protein: CSAGGLAGGGQYF. CDR3 in DNA: TGCAGCGCTGGAGGACTAGCGGGAGGAGGGCAGTACTTC.

The chain employs TRBV19 and TRBJ1-1; D gene ambiguous. V was cut by 7 bases and J by 1 base, with 13 bases left in between. The CDR3 runs to 14 residues. Germline values: CDR1 LNHDA, CDR2 SQIVND (reference sequence). CDR3 loop: CASIPTGRNTEAFF. The CDR3 DNA follows: TGTGCCAGTATCCCGACGGGTCGGAACACTGAAGCTTTCTTT. Based on the CDR3 plus reference TRBV19 and TRBJ1-1, the full variable domain is DGGITQSPKYLFRKEGQNVTLSCEQNLNHDAMYWYRQDPGQGLRLIYYSQIVNDFQKGDIAEGYSVSREKKESFPLTVTSAQKNPTAFYLCASIPTGRNTEAFFGQGTRLTVV.

The chain is built from TRBV27 and TRBJ2-7; 8 nucleotides line up with TRBD1. V shed 8 bases, J shed 2 bases, and the junction held 14 bases outside the gene matches. The CDR3 runs to 16 residues. Germline CDR1 reads MNHEY; CDR2 reads SMNVEV (reference sequence). This chain's CDR3 is CASADPQGVFAYEQYF. The CDR3 DNA is TGTGCCAGCGCTGACCCACAGGGGGTCTTCGCCTACGAGCAGTACTTC.

This clone was counted a single time. The chain carries TRBV6-1 and TRBJ2-1; D perhaps matches TRBD1 (6 bases). Between the trimmed V and J ends, which lost 4 bases and 1 base, there was a span of 11 bases. This CDR3 contains 15 residues. The germline V gene encodes CDR1 MNHNS and CDR2 SASEGT. The CDR3 DNA follows: TGTGCCAGCAGTGGGCCAGGGGTTTCCTACAATGAGCAGTTCTTC. It is translated as CASSGPGVSYNEQFF.

On this clone itself: Compared with germline, one end of the junction differs, possibly owing to a read error. This sequence joins TRBV4-3 and TRBJ2-6; tentatively, D is TRBD1 (5 bases). The CDR3 length is 17 residues. The germline V gene encodes CDR1 LGHNA and CDR2 YSLEER. The CDR3 sequence: CASSQDLVASGANGLTF. CDR3 sequence (DNA): TGCGCCAGCAGCCAAGATTTGGTGGCCTCTGGGGCCAACGGCCTGACTTTC.

This clone has only one observation. V usage is TRBV9 and J usage is TRBJ1-3; 10 bases map to TRBD1. CDR3 length: 21 residues. CDR1 and CDR2 from the germline V gene are SGDLS and YYNGEE. The V segment lost 2 bases and the J segment 3 bases; nucleotides outside the gene matches: 20. CDR3: CASSVQPPERDRGTFGNTIYF. For the CDR3, the DNA is TGTGCCAGCAGCGTGCAGCCCCCGGAACGGGACAGGGGAACTTTTGGAAACACCATATATTTT. The full variable domain, its missing parts supplied by reference TRBV9 and TRBJ1-3, is DSGVTQTPKHLITATGQRVTLRCSPRSGDLSVYWYQQSLDQGLQFLIQYYNGEERAKGNILERFSAQQFPDLHSELNLSSLELGDSALYFCASSVQPPERDRGTFGNTIYFGEGSWLTVV.

This chain joins TRBV29-1 and TRBJ2-2; perhaps TRBD1 as D (5 bases). This CDR3 is 14 amino acids long. CDR1 SQVTM and CDR2 ANQGSEA come from the germline V gene. V was trimmed by 7 bases and J by 1 base, leaving 13 bases between them. The CDR3 protein is CSAQTVLNTGELFF. DNA of the CDR3: TGCAGCGCTCAGACAGTCCTGAACACCGGGGAGCTGTTTTTT.

V and J are TRBV21-1 and TRBJ1-5; the table's TRBD1 call for D was not verified on the DNA. TRBV21-1 is described as a pseudogene. There are 16 residues in the CDR3. The DNA of the CDR3 is TGTGCCAGCAGCACCCGGGACAGAATTACCAATCAGCCCCAGCATTTT. Residues: CASSTRDRITNQPQHF.

This chain links TRBV13 with TRBJ2-2; D might be TRBD2 (6 bases). The CDR3 spans 16 residues. The V gene's germline CDR1 is PRHDT and CDR2 FYEKMQ (reference sequence). V gave up 2 bases and J gave up 5 bases, with 15 bases separating them. In DNA form, the CDR3 reads TGTGCCAGCAGCTTAATCGTTCTGCGGGGTACCGGGGAGCTGTTTTTT. Its protein is CASSLIVLRGTGELFF.

The chain employs TRBV27 and TRBJ1-6; D may be TRBD1 (6 bases). Per germline, CDR1 MNHEY and CDR2 SMNVEV (reference sequence). The CDR3 sequence is 16 residues long. The V end lost 6 bases, the J end lost 10 bases, and 22 bases lay between the germline ends. This CDR3 is CASSRGMGTLTSPLHF. The CDR3 DNA sequence: TGTGCCAGCAGCAGAGGCATGGGGACATTGACGTCACCCCTCCACTTT.

The rearrangement uses TRBV18 and TRBJ1-2, with 11 bases fitting TRBD1. Germline V gives CDR1 KGHSH, CDR2 LQKENI. This CDR3 has 15 amino acids. V lost 3 bases, J lost 2 bases, and 2 bases stayed unmatched. CDR3 protein: CASSPGQGANYGYTF. For the CDR3, the DNA is TGTGCCAGCTCACCTGGACAGGGGGCAAACTATGGCTACACCTTC.

The CDR3 here is CASSLRDINEQFF. CDR3 in DNA: TGTGCCAGCAGCCTCCGCGACATCAATGAGCAGTTCTTC. This rearrangement joins TRBV11-2 to TRBJ2-1; D is ambiguous. Trimming cost V 5 bases and J 6 bases, with 11 bases left between them. Germline lookup yields CDR1 SGHAT and CDR2 FQNNGV. The CDR3 has 13 amino acids.

The genes are TRBV25-1 and TRBJ2-4; TRBD1 matches at 7 bases. Germline V gene sequence: CDR1 MGHDK, CDR2 SYGVNS. V lost 1 base to trimming and J lost 6 bases; unmatched junction nucleotides: 3. There are 14 residues in the CDR3. The CDR3 region is CASSESRDRNIQYF. Here the CDR3 DNA reads TGTGCCAGCAGTGAATCCCGGGACAGAAACATTCAGTACTTC.

This rearrangement joins TRBV15 to TRBJ2-1; the match to TRBD2 covers 8 bases. The germline V gene encodes CDR1 LNHNV and CDR2 YYDKDF (reference sequence). This CDR3 contains 15 residues. V was pared by 0 bases and J by 3 bases, with 1 base of the junction left unmatched. The chain's CDR3 is CATSRESGSYNEQFF. DNA for the CDR3: TGTGCCACCAGCAGAGAAAGCGGGAGCTACAATGAGCAGTTCTTC.

The rearrangement uses TRBV2 and TRBJ2-3; unclear D gene. CDR3 length: 13 amino acids. Germline V gene lookup returns CDR1 SNHLY and CDR2 FYNNEI. V gave up 3 bases and J gave up 2 bases, with 6 bases separating them. CDR3 nucleotides: TGTGCCAGCAGTGACATCATCACAGATACGCAGTATTTT. This encodes CASSDIITDTQYF.